The clone carrying this TCR beta chain was picked up many times. Germline assignment: CDR1 MNHEY and CDR2 SVGEGT. The CDR3 loop spans 14 amino acids. Between the trimmed V and J ends, which lost 5 bases and 2 bases, there was a span of 12 bases. The sample belongs to a study of read filtering for tumor transcriptome and immune sequencing. Whole-study context: R-ISS stage counts were eight or nine for I, around 17 for II, 7 for III.

This library used roughly 400 ng RNA and molecular barcoded adaptors spanning alpha/delta and beta/gamma chains. A single record per CDR3 protein comes from TCRdb applying MiXCR to the reads. Of over 80,000 distinct CDR3 sequences in the sample, 9% to 15% were seen once. Sequencing used a population of CD138-negative cells sorted from bone marrow. This receptor was taken from a donor over 35 with multiple myeloma. The V call is TRBV6-2 or TRBV6-3, the J call TRBJ2-5; a possible D gene is TRBD1 (6 bases). CDR3 nucleotide sequence: TGTGCCAGCAGTCACAATACAGGGCAAGAGACCCAGTACTTC. Its translation: CASSHNTGQETQYF.